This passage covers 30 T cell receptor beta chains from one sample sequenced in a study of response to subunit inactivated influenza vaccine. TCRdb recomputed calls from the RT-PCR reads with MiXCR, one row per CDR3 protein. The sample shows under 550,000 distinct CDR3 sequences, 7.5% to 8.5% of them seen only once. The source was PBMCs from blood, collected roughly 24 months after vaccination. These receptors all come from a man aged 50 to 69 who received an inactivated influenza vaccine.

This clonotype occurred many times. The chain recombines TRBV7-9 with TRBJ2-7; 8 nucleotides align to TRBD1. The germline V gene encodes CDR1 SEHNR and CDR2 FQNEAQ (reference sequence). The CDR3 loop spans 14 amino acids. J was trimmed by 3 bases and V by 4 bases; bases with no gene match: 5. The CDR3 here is CASSSTGTGYEQYF. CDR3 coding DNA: TGTGCCAGCAGCTCGACCGGGACAGGCTACGAGCAGTACTTC.

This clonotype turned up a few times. The CDR3 sequence: CASSDYRGGTDTQYF. The CDR3 DNA reads TGTGCCAGCAGTGACTACAGGGGCGGTACAGATACGCAGTATTTT. This chain connects TRBV12-3 or TRBV12-4 to TRBJ2-3; 7 bases are shared with TRBD1. The J segment lost 3 bases and the V segment lost 5 bases, leaving 8 bases of the junction unmatched. This CDR3 region has 15 residues.

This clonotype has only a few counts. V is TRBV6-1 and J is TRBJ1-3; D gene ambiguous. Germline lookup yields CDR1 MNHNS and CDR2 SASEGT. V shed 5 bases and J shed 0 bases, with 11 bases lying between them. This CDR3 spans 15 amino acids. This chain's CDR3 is CASSKGFISGNTIYF. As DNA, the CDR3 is TGTGCCAGCAGTAAGGGTTTTATCTCTGGAAACACCATATATTTT.

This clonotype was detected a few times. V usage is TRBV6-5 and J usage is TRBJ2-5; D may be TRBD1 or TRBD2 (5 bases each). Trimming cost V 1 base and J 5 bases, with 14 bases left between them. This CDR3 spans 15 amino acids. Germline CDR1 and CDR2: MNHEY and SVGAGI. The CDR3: CASSYLGVEWETQYF. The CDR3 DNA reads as TGTGCCAGCAGTTACTTGGGGGTGGAATGGGAGACCCAGTACTTC.

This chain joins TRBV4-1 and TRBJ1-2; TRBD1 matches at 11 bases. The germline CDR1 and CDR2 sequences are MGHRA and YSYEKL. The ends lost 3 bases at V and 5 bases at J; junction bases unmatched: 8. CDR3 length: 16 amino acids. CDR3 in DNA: TGCGCCAGCAGCCATCCTCGGGGACAGGGGGGATATGGCTACACCTTC. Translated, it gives CASSHPRGQGGYGYTF.

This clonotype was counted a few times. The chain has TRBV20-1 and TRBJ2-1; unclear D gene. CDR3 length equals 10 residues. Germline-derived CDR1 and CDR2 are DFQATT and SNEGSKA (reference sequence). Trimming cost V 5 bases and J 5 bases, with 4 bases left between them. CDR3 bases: TGCAGTGCTCTCCACAATGAGCAGTTCTTC. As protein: CSALHNEQFF.

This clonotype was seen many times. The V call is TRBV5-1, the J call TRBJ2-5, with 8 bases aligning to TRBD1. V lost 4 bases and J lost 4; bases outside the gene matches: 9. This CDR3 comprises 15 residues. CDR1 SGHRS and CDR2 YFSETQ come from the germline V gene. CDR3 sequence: CASSPGQGRGETQYF. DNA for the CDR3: TGCGCCAGCAGCCCCGGACAGGGTCGGGGAGAGACCCAGTACTTC. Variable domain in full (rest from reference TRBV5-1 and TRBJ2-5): KAGVTQTPRYLIKTRGQQVTLSCSPISGHRSVSWYQQTPGQGLQFLFEYFSETQRNKGNFPGRFSGRQFSNSRSEMNVSTLELGDSALYLCASSPGQGRGETQYFGPGTRLLVL.

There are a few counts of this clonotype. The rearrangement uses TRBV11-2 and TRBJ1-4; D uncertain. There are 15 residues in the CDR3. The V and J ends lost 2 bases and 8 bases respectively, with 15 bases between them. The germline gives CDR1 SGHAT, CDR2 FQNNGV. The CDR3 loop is CASSLSEKLGEKLFF. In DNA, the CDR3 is TGTGCCAGCAGCTTATCGGAGAAGTTAGGGGAAAAACTGTTTTTT.

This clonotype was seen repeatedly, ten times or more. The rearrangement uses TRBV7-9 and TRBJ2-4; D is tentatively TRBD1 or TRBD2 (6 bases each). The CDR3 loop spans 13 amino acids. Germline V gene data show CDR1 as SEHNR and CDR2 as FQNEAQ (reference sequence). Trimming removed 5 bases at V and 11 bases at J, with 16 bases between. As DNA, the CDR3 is TGTGCCAGCAGCGTAAAAACAGGGACTCTTCAGTACTTC. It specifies CASSVKTGTLQYF. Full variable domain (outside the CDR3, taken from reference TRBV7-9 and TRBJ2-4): DTGVSQNPRHKITKRGQNVTFRCDPISEHNRLYWYRQTLGQGPEFLTYFQNEAQLEKSRLLSDRFSAERPKGSFSTLEIQRTEQGDSAMYLCASSVKTGTLQYFGAGTRLSVL.

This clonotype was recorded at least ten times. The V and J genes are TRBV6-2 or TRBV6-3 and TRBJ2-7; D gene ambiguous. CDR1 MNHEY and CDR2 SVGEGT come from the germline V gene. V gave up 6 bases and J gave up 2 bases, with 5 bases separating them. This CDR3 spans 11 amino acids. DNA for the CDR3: TGTGCCAGCAGGGACGCCTACGAGCAGTACTTC. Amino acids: CASRDAYEQYF.

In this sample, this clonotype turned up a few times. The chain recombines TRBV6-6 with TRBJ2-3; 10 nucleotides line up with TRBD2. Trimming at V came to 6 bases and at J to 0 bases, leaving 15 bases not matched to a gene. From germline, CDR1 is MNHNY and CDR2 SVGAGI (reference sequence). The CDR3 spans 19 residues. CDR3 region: CASRSGSGGTYSSTDTQYF. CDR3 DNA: TGTGCCAGCAGGTCGGGTAGCGGGGGGACCTATTCGAGCACAGATACGCAGTATTTT.

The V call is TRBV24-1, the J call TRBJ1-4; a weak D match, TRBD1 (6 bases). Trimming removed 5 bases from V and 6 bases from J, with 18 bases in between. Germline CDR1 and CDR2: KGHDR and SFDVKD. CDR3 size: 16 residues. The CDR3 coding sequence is TGTGCCACCAGTGGGTCTACGGGACAAGATTATGAAAAACTGTTTTTT. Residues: CATSGSTGQDYEKLFF.

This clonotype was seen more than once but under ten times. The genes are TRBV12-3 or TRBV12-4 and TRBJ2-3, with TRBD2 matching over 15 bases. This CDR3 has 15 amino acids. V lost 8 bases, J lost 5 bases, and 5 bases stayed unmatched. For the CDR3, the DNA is TGTGCCAGCCGGACTAGCGGGGGGGCTAAAGATACGCAGTATTTT. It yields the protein CASRTSGGAKDTQYF.

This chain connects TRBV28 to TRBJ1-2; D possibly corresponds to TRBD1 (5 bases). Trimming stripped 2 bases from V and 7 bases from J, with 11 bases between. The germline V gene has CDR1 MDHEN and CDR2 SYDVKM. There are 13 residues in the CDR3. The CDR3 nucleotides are TGTGCCAGCAGTTTAGGGGCAGGGTTTGGCTACACCTTC. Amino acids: CASSLGAGFGYTF.

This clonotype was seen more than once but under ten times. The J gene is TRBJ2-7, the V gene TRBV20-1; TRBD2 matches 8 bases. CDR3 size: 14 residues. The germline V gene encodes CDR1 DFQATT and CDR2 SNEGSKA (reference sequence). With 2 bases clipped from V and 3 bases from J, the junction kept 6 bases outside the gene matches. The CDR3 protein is CSARRREGNYEQYF. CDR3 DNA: TGCAGTGCTAGACGCCGGGAGGGGAACTACGAGCAGTACTTC.

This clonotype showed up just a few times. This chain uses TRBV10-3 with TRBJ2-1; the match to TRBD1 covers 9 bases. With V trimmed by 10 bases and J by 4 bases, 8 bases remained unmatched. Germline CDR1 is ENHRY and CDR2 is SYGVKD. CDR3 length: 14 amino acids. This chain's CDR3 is CATGTGGGYNEQFF. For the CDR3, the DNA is TGTGCCACCGGCACAGGGGGCGGTTACAATGAGCAGTTCTTC.

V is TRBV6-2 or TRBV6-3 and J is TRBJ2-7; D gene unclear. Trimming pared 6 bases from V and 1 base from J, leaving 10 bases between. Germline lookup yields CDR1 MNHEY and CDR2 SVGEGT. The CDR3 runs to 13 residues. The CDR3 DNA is TGTGCCAGCAGCCCTACAGCATCCTACGAGCAGTACTTC. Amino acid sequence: CASSPTASYEQYF.

The CDR3 is CSVGGRARPSTDTQYF. CDR3 nucleotides: TGCAGCGTTGGGGGCAGGGCTCGCCCTAGCACAGATACGCAGTATTTT. The genes are TRBV29-1 and TRBJ2-3; tentatively, D is TRBD1 (5 bases). This CDR3 region has 16 residues. CDR1 SQVTM and CDR2 ANQGSEA come from the germline V gene. Trimming took off 4 bases at V and 0 bases at J, with 17 bases between the two ends.

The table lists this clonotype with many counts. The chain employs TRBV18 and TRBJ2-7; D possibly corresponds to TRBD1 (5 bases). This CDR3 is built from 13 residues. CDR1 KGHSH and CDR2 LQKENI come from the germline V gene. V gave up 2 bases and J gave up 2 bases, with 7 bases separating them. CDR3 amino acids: CASSPGAAYEQYF. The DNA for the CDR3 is TGTGCCAGCTCACCAGGGGCCGCCTACGAGCAGTACTTC.

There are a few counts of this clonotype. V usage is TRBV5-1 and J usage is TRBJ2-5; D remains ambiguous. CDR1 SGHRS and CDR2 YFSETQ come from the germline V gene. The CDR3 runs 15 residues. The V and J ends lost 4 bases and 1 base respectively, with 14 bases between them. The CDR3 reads CASSPGAGPQETQYF. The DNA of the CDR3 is TGCGCCAGCAGCCCTGGCGCAGGACCCCAAGAGACCCAGTACTTC.

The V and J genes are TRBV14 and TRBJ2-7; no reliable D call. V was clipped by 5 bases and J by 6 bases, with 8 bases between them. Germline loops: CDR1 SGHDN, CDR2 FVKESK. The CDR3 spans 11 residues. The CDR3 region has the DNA TGTGCCAGCAGCGAGAATTTCGAGCAGTACTTC. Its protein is CASSENFEQYF.

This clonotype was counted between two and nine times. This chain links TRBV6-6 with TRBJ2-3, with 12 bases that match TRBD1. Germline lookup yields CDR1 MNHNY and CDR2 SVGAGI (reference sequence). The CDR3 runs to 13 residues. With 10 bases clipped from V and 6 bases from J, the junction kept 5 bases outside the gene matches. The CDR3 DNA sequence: TGTGCCACAGGGACAGGGGGCGAGGATACGCAGTATTTT. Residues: CATGTGGEDTQYF.

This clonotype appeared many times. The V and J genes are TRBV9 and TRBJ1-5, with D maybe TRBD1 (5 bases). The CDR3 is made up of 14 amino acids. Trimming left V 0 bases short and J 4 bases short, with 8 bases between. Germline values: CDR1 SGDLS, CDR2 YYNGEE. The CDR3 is CASSVGAGNQPQHF. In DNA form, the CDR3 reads TGTGCCAGCAGCGTAGGTGCAGGGAATCAGCCCCAGCATTTT.

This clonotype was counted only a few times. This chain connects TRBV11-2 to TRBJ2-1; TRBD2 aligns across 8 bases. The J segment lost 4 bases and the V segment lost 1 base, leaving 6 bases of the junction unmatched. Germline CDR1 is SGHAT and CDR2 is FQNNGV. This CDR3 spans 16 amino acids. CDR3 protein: CASSLGASGPYNEQFF. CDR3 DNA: TGTGCCAGCAGCTTAGGGGCTAGCGGGCCTTACAATGAGCAGTTCTTC.

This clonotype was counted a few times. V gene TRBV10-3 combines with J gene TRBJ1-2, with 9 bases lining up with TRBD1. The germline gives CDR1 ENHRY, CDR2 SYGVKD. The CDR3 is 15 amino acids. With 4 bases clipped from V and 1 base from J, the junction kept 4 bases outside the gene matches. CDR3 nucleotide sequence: TGTGCCATCAGTGCCCCGGGACAGGGTAACTATGGCTACACCTTC. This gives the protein CAISAPGQGNYGYTF.

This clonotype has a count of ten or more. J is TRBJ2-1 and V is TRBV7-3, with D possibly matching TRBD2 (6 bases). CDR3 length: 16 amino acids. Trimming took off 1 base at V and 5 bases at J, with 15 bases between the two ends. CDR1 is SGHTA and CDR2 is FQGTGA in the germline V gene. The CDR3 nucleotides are TGTGCCAGCAGCTTAAAATTTCGGGGGTCCCACAATGAGCAGTTCTTC. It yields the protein CASSLKFRGSHNEQFF.

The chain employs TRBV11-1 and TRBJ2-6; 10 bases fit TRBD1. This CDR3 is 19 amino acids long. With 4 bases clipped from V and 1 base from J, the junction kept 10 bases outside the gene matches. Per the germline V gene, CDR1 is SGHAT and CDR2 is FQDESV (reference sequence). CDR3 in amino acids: CASSSYRDRGESGANVLTF. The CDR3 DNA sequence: TGTGCCAGCAGCTCTTACCGGGACAGGGGAGAATCTGGGGCCAACGTCCTGACTTTC.

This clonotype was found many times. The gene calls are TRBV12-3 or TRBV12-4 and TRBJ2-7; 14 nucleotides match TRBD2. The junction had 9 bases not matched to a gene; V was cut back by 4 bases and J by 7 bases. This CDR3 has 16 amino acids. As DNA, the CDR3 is TGTGCCAGCAGTTCCGGGACTAGCGGGGGCCGTTGGGAGCAGTACTTC. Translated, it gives CASSSGTSGGRWEQYF.

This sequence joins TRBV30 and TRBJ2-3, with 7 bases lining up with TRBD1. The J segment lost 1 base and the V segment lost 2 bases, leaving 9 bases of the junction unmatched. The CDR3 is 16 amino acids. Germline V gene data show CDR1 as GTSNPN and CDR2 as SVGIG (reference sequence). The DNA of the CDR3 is TGTGCCTGGAGTTCGTTGACAGGGAAAGGCACAGATACGCAGTATTTT. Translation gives CAWSSLTGKGTDTQYF. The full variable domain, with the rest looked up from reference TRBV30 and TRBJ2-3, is SQTIHQWPATLVQPVGSPLSLECTVEGTSNPNLYWYRQAAGRGLQLLFYSVGIGQISSEVPQNLSASRPQDRQFILSSKKLLLSDSGFYLCAWSSLTGKGTDTQYFGPGTRLTVL.

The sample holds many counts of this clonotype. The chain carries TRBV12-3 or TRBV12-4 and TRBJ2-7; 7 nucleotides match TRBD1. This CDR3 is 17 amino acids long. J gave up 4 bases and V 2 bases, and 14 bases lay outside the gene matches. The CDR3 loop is CASSLKVDRERGYEQYF. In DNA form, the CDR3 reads TGTGCCAGCAGTTTAAAAGTCGACAGGGAACGGGGATACGAGCAGTACTTC.